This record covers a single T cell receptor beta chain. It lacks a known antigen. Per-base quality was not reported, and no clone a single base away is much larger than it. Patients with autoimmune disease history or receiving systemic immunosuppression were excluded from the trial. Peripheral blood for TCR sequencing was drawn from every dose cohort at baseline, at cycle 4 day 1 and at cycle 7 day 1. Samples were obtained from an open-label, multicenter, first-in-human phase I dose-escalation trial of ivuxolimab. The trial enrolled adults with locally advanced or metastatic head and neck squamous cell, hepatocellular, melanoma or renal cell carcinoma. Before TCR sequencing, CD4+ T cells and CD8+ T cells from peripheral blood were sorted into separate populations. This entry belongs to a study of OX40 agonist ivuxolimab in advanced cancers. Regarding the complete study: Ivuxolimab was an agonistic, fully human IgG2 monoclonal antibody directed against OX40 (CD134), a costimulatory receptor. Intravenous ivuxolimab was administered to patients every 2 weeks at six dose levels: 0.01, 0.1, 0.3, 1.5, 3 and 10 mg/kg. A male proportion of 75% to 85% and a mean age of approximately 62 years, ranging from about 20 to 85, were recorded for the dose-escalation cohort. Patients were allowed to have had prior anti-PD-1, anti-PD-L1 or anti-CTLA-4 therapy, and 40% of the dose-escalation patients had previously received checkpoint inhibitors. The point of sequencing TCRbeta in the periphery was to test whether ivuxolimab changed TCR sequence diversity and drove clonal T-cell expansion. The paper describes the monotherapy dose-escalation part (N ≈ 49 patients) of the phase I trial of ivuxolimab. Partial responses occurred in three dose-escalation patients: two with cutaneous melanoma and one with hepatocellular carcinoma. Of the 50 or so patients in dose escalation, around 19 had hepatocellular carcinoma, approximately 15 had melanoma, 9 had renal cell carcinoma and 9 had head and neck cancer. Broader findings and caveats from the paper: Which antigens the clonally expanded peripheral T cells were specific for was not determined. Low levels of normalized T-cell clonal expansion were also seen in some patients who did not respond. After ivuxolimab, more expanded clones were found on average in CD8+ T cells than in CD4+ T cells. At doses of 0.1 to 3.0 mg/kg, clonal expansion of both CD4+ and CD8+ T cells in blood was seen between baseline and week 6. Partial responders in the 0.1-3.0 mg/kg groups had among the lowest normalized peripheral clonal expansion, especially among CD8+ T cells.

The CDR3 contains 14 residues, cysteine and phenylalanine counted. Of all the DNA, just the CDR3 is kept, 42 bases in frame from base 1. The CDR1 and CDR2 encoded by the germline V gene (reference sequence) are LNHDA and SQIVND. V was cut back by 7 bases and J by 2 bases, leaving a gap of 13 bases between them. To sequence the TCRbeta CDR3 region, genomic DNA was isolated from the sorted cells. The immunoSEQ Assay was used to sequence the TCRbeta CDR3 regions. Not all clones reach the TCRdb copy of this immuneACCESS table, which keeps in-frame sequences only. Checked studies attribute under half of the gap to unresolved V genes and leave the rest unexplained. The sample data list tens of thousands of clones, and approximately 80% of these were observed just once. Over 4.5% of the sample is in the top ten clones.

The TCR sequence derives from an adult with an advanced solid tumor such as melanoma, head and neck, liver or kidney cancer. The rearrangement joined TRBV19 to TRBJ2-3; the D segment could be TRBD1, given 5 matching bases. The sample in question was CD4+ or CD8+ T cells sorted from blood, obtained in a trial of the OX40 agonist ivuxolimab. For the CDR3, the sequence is CASKESGLTDTQYF. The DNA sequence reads TGTGCCAGTAAGGAATCAGGGCTCACAGATACGCAGTATTTT.